These 17 T cell receptor beta chains were sequenced from one sample in a study of CD8 T cells in Susac syndrome. It was with random hexamers that roughly 0.45 to 1 ug RNA was reverse transcribed. MiXCR, run by TCRdb on the immunoSEQ multiplex PCR reads, gives a single entry per CDR3 protein. The table has 150,000 to 200,000 distinct CDR3 sequences, around 94% seen once. Sequenced sample: CD4+ T cells from PBMCs. The receptors come from a human donor in good health.

The chain joins TRBV2 to TRBJ1-5, with TRBD1 identical over 7 bases. Germline values: CDR1 SNHLY, CDR2 FYNNEI. The CDR3 has 14 residues. V shed 4 bases, J shed 6 bases, and the junction held 6 bases outside the gene matches. In nucleotides, the CDR3 is TGTGCCAGCAGTGCCCGACAGGGAAGTCAGCCCCAGCATTTT. Translated: CASSARQGSQPQHF. Combining the CDR3 with reference TRBV2 and TRBJ1-5 gives the whole variable domain EPEVTQTPSHQVTQMGQEVILRCVPISNHLYFYWYRQILGQKVEFLVSFYNNEISEKSEIFDDQFSVERPDGSNFTLKIRSTKLEDSAMYFCASSARQGSQPQHFGDGTRLSIL.

The chain is built from TRBV20-1 and TRBJ1-5; no clear D gene. This CDR3 spans 12 amino acids. The germline CDR1 and CDR2 sequences are DFQATT and SNEGSKA (reference sequence). V lost 1 base and J 6 bases, leaving 7 bases between the germline ends. The CDR3 nucleotides are TGCAGTGCTAGAGGGTTAGGTCAGCCCCAGCATTTT. It specifies CSARGLGQPQHF.

This chain connects TRBV7-2 to TRBJ2-5; no firm D call. Germline V gene sequence: CDR1 SGHTA, CDR2 FQGNSA. The CDR3 extends over 14 amino acids. Trimming left V 5 bases short and J 7 bases short, with 17 bases between. The CDR3 coding sequence is TGTGCCAGCAGCCCGGAACGAGTCGTAGGGACCCAGTACTTC. Translation: CASSPERVVGTQYF. The whole variable domain, filled in from reference TRBV7-2 and TRBJ2-5, reads GAGVSQSPSNKVTEKGKDVELRCDPISGHTALYWYRQSLGQGLEFLIYFQGNSAPDKSGLPSDRFSAERTGGSVSTLTIQRTQQEDSAVYLCASSPERVVGTQYFGPGTRLLVL.

The rearrangement joins TRBV29-1 to TRBJ2-5; weak D call: TRBD1 (5 bases). This CDR3 is built from 12 residues. Germline V gene data show CDR1 as SQVTM and CDR2 as ANQGSEA. V was pared by 7 bases and J by 1 base, with 10 bases between. The DNA of the CDR3 is TGCAGCGGGGGCCGGGCCCAAGAGACCCAGTACTTC. Translated, it gives CSGGRAQETQYF.

The chain joins TRBV20-1 to TRBJ2-3; possible D gene TRBD2, 5 bases. The CDR3 extends over 14 amino acids. The ends were cut back, 3 bases at V and 0 bases at J, with 10 bases in the middle. CDR1 and CDR2 from the germline V gene are DFQATT and SNEGSKA (reference sequence). CDR3: CSARGSGSTDTQYF. The CDR3 DNA follows: TGCAGTGCTAGGGGGAGTGGTAGCACAGATACGCAGTATTTT.

This chain connects TRBV13 to TRBJ2-5, with D possibly being TRBD2 (6 bases). The CDR3 has 12 amino acids. Germline CDR1 and CDR2: PRHDT and FYEKMQ (reference sequence). The V end lost 4 bases, the J end lost 9 bases, and 12 bases lay between the germline ends. DNA for the CDR3: TGTGCCAGCAGCTCCCTCCGGGGGTCCCAGTACTTC. Its translation: CASSSLRGSQYF.

This clonotype was picked up one time. The chain's CDR3 is CSVGGTGRFTDTQYF. The CDR3 DNA follows: TGCAGCGTTGGCGGTACAGGGAGATTTACAGATACGCAGTATTTT. V usage is TRBV29-1 and J usage is TRBJ2-3; tentative D call: TRBD1 (6 bases). V gave up 4 bases and J gave up 3 bases, with 17 bases separating them. Germline V gives CDR1 SQVTM, CDR2 ANQGSEA. The CDR3 has 15 residues.

The rearrangement joins TRBV20-1 to TRBJ2-3, with a possible D match to TRBD1 (6 bases). The V gene lost 0 bases and the J gene lost 1 base, with 17 bases spanning the gap. The CDR3 is 17 amino acids. The germline V gene encodes CDR1 DFQATT and CDR2 SNEGSKA (reference sequence). The CDR3 DNA follows: TGCAGTGCTAGAGATGAATGGGGGCGCGTGGGCACAGATACGCAGTATTTT. Translated, it gives CSARDEWGRVGTDTQYF.

This rearrangement joins TRBV10-3 to TRBJ2-6; 9 bases fit TRBD1. Germline loops: CDR1 ENHRY, CDR2 SYGVKD. J lost 0 bases, V lost 8 bases, and 8 bases had no gene match. The CDR3 runs to 17 residues. The CDR3 loop is CAIRDRVQGSGANVLTF. DNA for the CDR3: TGTGCCATCCGGGACAGGGTGCAGGGCTCTGGGGCCAACGTCCTGACTTTC.

The chain combines TRBV7-2 with TRBJ1-1; perhaps TRBD1 as D (5 bases). This CDR3 is built from 14 residues. Germline V gives CDR1 SGHTA, CDR2 FQGNSA. V was pared by 2 bases and J by 3 bases, with 10 bases between. This chain's CDR3 is CASSLRQWDTEAFF. CDR3 DNA: TGTGCCAGCAGCTTAAGACAGTGGGACACTGAAGCTTTCTTT.

The rearrangement joins TRBV28 to TRBJ1-4; unclear D gene. From germline, CDR1 is MDHEN and CDR2 SYDVKM. V was shortened by 3 bases and J by 7 bases, with 12 bases between the two germline ends. CDR3 length equals 14 residues. CDR3 sequence (DNA): TGTGCCAGCAGTTTGTTACGAGGGATTGAAAAACTGTTTTTT. Translating gives CASSLLRGIEKLFF.

The V gene is TRBV29-1, the J gene TRBJ2-5; D unresolved. V was shortened by 1 base and J by 7 bases, with 10 bases between the two germline ends. The germline gives CDR1 SQVTM, CDR2 ANQGSEA. CDR3 size: 12 residues. CDR3 region: CSVEVLEATQYF. The CDR3 DNA reads as TGCAGCGTTGAAGTCCTTGAGGCGACCCAGTACTTC.

This clonotype occurred once. The chain combines TRBV7-9 with TRBJ2-1, with D perhaps TRBD2 (6 bases). CDR1 SEHNR and CDR2 FQNEAQ come from the germline V gene (reference sequence). This CDR3 is built from 14 residues. Trimming cost V 5 bases and J 3 bases, with 11 bases left between them. The DNA for the CDR3 is TGTGCCAGCAGCAGGTCTAGCGACTACAATGAGCAGTTCTTC. Amino acid sequence: CASSRSSDYNEQFF.

The chain couples TRBV2 to TRBJ2-2, with no clear D. The V end was cut by 1 base, the J end by 4 bases, with 7 bases between. Germline V CDR1 and CDR2: SNHLY, FYNNEI. This CDR3 has 14 amino acids. CDR3 sequence reads: CASSEGEVTGELFF. The CDR3 DNA reads TGTGCCAGCAGTGAAGGCGAAGTCACCGGGGAGCTGTTTTTT.

This chain connects TRBV12-3 or TRBV12-4 to TRBJ2-3; D may be TRBD2 (5 bases). The CDR3 extends over 15 amino acids. With 6 bases removed from V and 6 bases from J, the gap between germline ends came to 19 bases. Written as DNA, the CDR3 is TGTGCCAGCAGACCCCTTGGGCTAGCCTGGGATACGCAGTATTTT. Its protein is CASRPLGLAWDTQYF.

The V call is TRBV3-1, the J call TRBJ1-2; D is unclear. The V end was cut by 5 bases, the J end by 3 bases, with 7 bases between. The germline CDR1 and CDR2 sequences are LGHDT and YNNKEL (reference sequence). The CDR3 loop spans 12 amino acids. The CDR3 coding sequence is TGTGCCAGCAGCGGGATGGACTATGGCTACACCTTC. Its protein product is CASSGMDYGYTF. The variable domain in full, completed from reference TRBV3-1 and TRBJ1-2, reads DTAVSQTPKYLVTQMGNDKSIKCEQNLGHDTMYWYKQDSKKFLKIMFSYNNKELIINETVPNRFSPKSPDKAHLNLHINSLELGDSAVYFCASSGMDYGYTFGSGTRLTVV.

The chain employs TRBV20-1 and TRBJ2-1, with D possibly being TRBD2 (5 bases). The CDR3 sequence is 13 residues long. V shed 3 bases and J shed 2 bases, with 8 bases lying between them. In germline, CDR1 is DFQATT, CDR2 SNEGSKA (reference sequence). The CDR3 protein is CSARGSTYNEQFF. In nucleotides, the CDR3 is TGCAGTGCTAGGGGGAGCACCTACAATGAGCAGTTCTTC.